The 14 T cell receptor beta chains in this list originate from one sample, sequenced in a study of blood T cells in healthy people across ages. A second PCR, run for about 6 to 11 cycles, used a sample-barcoded 5' primer plus a J-beta primer mix. One entry per CDR3 protein results from TCRdb running MiXCR on the 5' RACE reads. This sample has 600,000 to 1,000,000 distinct CDR3 sequences, with 58% found just once. Specimen: blood. The receptors derive from a man aged 30 to 39 in good health.

This rearrangement joins TRBV3-1 to TRBJ2-2, with D possibly called TRBD1 or TRBD2 (5 bases each). Germline loops: CDR1 LGHDT, CDR2 YNNKEL (reference sequence). The CDR3 consists of 14 residues. V was clipped by 3 bases and J by 6 bases, with 11 bases between them. The CDR3 loop reads CASSQTGGSGELFF. For the CDR3, the DNA is TGTGCCAGCAGCCAGACTGGGGGTTCCGGGGAGCTGTTTTTT. Filled out from reference TRBV3-1 and TRBJ2-2, the complete variable domain reads DTAVSQTPKYLVTQMGNDKSIKCEQNLGHDTMYWYKQDSKKFLKIMFSYNNKELIINETVPNRFSPKSPDKAHLNLHINSLELGDSAVYFCASSQTGGSGELFFGEGSRLTVL.

This sequence joins TRBV4-1 and TRBJ2-1; a possible D gene is TRBD1 (6 bases). The J call may be incorrect, as the DNA end agrees better with TRBJ2-7. The CDR3 has 16 residues. CDR1 is MGHRA, CDR2 YSYEKL, per germline. The CDR3 here is CASSQDSRGIYNEQYF. The CDR3 coding sequence is TGCGCCAGCAGCCAAGATAGCAGGGGTATCTACAATGAGCAGTACTTC.

The chain is built from TRBV25-1 and TRBJ2-2; D call uncertain. The CDR3 is 11 amino acids. Trimming took 8 bases from V and 7 from J, leaving 8 bases between them. Germline assignment: CDR1 MGHDK and CDR2 SYGVNS. The CDR3 here is CASGWDGELFF. The CDR3, as DNA: TGTGCCAGCGGGTGGGACGGGGAGCTGTTTTTT.

The V gene is TRBV13, the J gene TRBJ2-1; D is ambiguous. The CDR3 totals 14 residues. Germline V gene lookup returns CDR1 PRHDT and CDR2 FYEKMQ (reference sequence). V was pared by 5 bases and J by 6 bases, with 14 bases between. The CDR3 region has the DNA TGTGCCAGCAGCCCACGGGCGGCCTTCAATGAGCAGTTCTTC. This codes for CASSPRAAFNEQFF.

This clonotype has only a few counts. CDR3 sequence (DNA): TGCAGCGGGCAGACTAGCCGAAACATTCAGTACTTC. Amino acids: CSGQTSRNIQYF. The rearrangement links TRBV29-1 to TRBJ2-4; 7 bases line up with TRBD2. J gave up 6 bases and V 7 bases, and 6 bases lay outside the gene matches. Germline V gene data show CDR1 as SQVTM and CDR2 as ANQGSEA. The CDR3 runs 12 residues. The variable domain in full, with the rest retrieved from reference TRBV29-1 and TRBJ2-4, is SAVISQKPSRDICQRGTSLTIQCQVDSQVTMMFWYRQQPGQSLTLIATANQGSEATYESGFVIDKFPISRPNLTFSTLTVSNMSPEDSSIYLCSGQTSRNIQYFGAGTRLSVL.

The V gene is TRBV2, the J gene TRBJ2-5; possible D gene TRBD1, 6 bases. Germline CDR1 SNHLY, CDR2 FYNNEI. The germline V and J ends were trimmed by 6 bases and 4 bases, with 15 bases remaining between them. The length of the CDR3 is 14 residues. The CDR3: CASSSDSWGETQYF. Here the CDR3 DNA reads TGTGCCAGCAGCTCGGACAGCTGGGGAGAGACCCAGTACTTC.

The rearrangement joins TRBV7-8 to TRBJ1-4, with D unresolved. V shed 7 bases and J shed 7 bases, with 16 bases lying between them. This CDR3 spans 14 amino acids. Germline loops: CDR1 SGHVS, CDR2 FQNEAQ. The CDR3 is CASNKGGWSEKLFF. CDR3 coding DNA: TGTGCCAGCAACAAGGGAGGGTGGAGTGAAAAACTGTTTTTT.

This rearrangement joins TRBV19 to TRBJ1-1, with D perhaps matching TRBD1 (6 bases). V was clipped by 6 bases and J by 6 bases, with 11 bases between them. Looked up from germline, CDR1 is LNHDA and CDR2 is SQIVND (reference sequence). This CDR3 has 12 residues. CDR3 coding DNA: TGTGCCAGTAGACAAACAGGGCCTGAAGCTTTCTTT. Translating gives CASRQTGPEAFF.

This clonotype was observed a single time. The gene calls are TRBV6-1 and TRBJ2-1, with 8 bases that match TRBD2. The CDR3 runs to 17 residues. Germline values: CDR1 MNHNS, CDR2 SASEGT. V gave up 6 bases and J gave up 8 bases; unmatched junction bases: 18. CDR3 amino acids: CASSLGQRAGVGDEQFF. CDR3 nucleotide sequence: TGTGCCAGCAGCCTAGGCCAAAGAGCGGGAGTGGGAGATGAGCAGTTCTTC.

This clonotype was counted a few times. The chain joins TRBV3-1 to TRBJ2-7; 7 bases map to TRBD1. Trimming took 4 bases from V and 3 from J; bases not matched to a gene: 6. The germline V gene encodes CDR1 LGHDT and CDR2 YNNKEL (reference sequence). CDR3 length equals 14 residues. The CDR3 coding sequence is TGTGCCAGCAGCCGAGAGACAGGGTTCTACGAGCAGTACTTC. Protein product: CASSRETGFYEQYF.

This rearrangement joins TRBV20-1 to TRBJ2-3, with 9 nucleotides matching TRBD1. V lost 2 bases and J lost 3; bases outside the gene matches: 6. This CDR3 has 15 residues. Germline V gene data show CDR1 as DFQATT and CDR2 as SNEGSKA (reference sequence). The CDR3 DNA reads as TGCAGTGCTAGATCCGGGACAGGGCTGACAGATACGCAGTATTTT. Its protein is CSARSGTGLTDTQYF.

The chain combines TRBV5-1 with TRBJ2-7; D is possibly TRBD1 or TRBD2 (5 bases each). The CDR3 is 14 amino acids. The V end lost 4 bases, the J end lost 0 bases, and 11 bases lay between the germline ends. CDR1 SGHRS and CDR2 YFSETQ come from the germline V gene. In nucleotides, the CDR3 is TGCGCCAGCAGCGGGGGTCTGGACTCCTACGAGCAGTACTTC. Protein product: CASSGGLDSYEQYF.

This clonotype was counted only a few times. The chain uses TRBV6-2 or TRBV6-3 and TRBJ2-1; D may be TRBD1 or TRBD2 (5 bases each). Trimming removed 5 bases at V and 8 bases at J, with 19 bases between. The CDR3 is made up of 15 amino acids. Per germline, CDR1 MNHEY and CDR2 SVGEGT. The CDR3 DNA reads TGTGCCAGCAGTCGGGACCGAGCAAGTAGCGATGAGCAGTTCTTC. Translating gives CASSRDRASSDEQFF.

This clonotype was counted at least ten times. This rearrangement joins TRBV7-9 to TRBJ1-4; 8 nucleotides line up with TRBD1. From germline, CDR1 is SEHNR and CDR2 FQNEAQ (reference sequence). The V segment lost 5 bases and the J segment 4 bases; nucleotides outside the gene matches: 3. This CDR3 region has 14 residues. Here the CDR3 reads CASSLGQDNEKLFF. For the CDR3, the DNA is TGTGCCAGCAGCCTGGGACAGGATAATGAAAAACTGTTTTTT.